The rows below give T cell receptor beta chains drawn from one sample of a study of cytomegalovirus exposure and HLA in healthy donors. Profiled with immunoSEQ multiplex PCR; TCRdb holds only in-frame clones, not every one. This sample carries 83,000 or so clones, around 81% of them seen once, and the ten largest clones take about 1.9%. The sample comprised PBMCs. These receptors originate from a woman between 25 and 40 years old in good health and CMV-seronegative. Each CDR3 is given with its conserved first and last residue. A D gene is named only where the DNA matches it firmly. Clone size, where shown, is once, few, many, or a class for clones that have expanded.

j_call clone_size d_call cdr3_length v_call cdr3_aa cdr3_nt
TRBJ2-1 NA NA 15 TRBV6-6 CASGETGSPYNEQFF TGTGCCAGCGGGGAAACAGGGTCGCCCTACAATGAGCAGTTCTTC
TRBJ2-3 few TRBD2 17 TRBV6-1 CASSERGVAGVADTQYF TGTGCCAGCAGTGAACGTGGGGTAGCGGGAGTAGCAGATACGCAGTATTTT
TRBJ2-1 once TRBD2 15 TRBV29-1 CSGTTGTSGYNEQFF TGCAGCGGAACAACCGGGACTAGCGGCTACAATGAGCAGTTCTTC
TRBJ2-7 few NA 13 TRBV6-1 CASSVHKDYEQYF TGTGCCAGCAGTGTACACAAAGACTACGAGCAGTACTTC
TRBJ2-5 NA TRBD2 15 TRBV9 CASSVDGTTQETQYF TGTGCCAGCAGCGTAGACGGGACTACGCAAGAGACCCAGTACTTC
TRBJ2-7 NA TRBD2 16 TRBV11-2 CASSSRTSGTWYEQYF TGTGCCAGCAGCTCCCGGACTAGCGGGACTTGGTACGAGCAGTACTTC
TRBJ2-1 NA NA 15 TRBV10-3 CAIRRLGESYNEQFF TGTGCCATCAGACGACTGGGTGAGTCCTACAATGAGCAGTTCTTC
TRBJ1-2 NA NA 13 TRBV29-1 CSVELVQTYGYTF TGCAGCGTTGAGCTTGTACAGACATATGGCTACACCTTC
TRBJ2-1 few TRBD2 18 TRBV7-2 CASSTPTSGRSQPNEQFF TGTGCCAGCAGCACCCCGACTAGCGGGAGATCGCAACCCAATGAGCAGTTCTTC
TRBJ1-5 few NA 14 TRBV6-5 CASSWSGEGQPQHF TGTGCCAGCAGTTGGTCAGGGGAGGGTCAGCCCCAGCATTTT
TRBJ2-1 NA NA 12 TRBV27 CASSLSQGEQFF TGTGCCAGCAGTTTATCTCAGGGTGAGCAGTTCTTC
TRBJ2-2 NA NA 14 TRBV21-1 CASSKVPGAGELFF TGTGCCAGCAGCAAAGTCCCGGGAGCCGGGGAGCTGTTTTTT
TRBJ1-2 NA NA 18 TRBV27 CASSPKTGLANPNYGYTF TGTGCCAGCAGTCCCAAAACGGGACTCGCTAACCCCAACTATGGCTACACCTTC
TRBJ2-1 NA NA 11 TRBV5-6 CASSLPYEQFF TGTGCCAGCAGCTTGCCCTATGAGCAGTTCTTC
TRBJ1-1 NA NA 16 TRBV5-4 CASSLGQSLVNTEAFF TGTGCCAGCAGCTTGGGACAGTCCCTAGTGAACACTGAAGCTTTCTTT
TRBJ2-5 NA TRBD2 15 TRBV19 CASSIGGSGSSTQYF TGTGCCAGTAGTATAGGGGGTAGCGGGAGTTCGACCCAGTACTTC
TRBJ2-4 NA NA 15 TRBV7-2 CASSFSGENKNIQYF TGTGCCAGCAGCTTTTCCGGGGAGAACAAAAACATTCAGTACTTC
TRBJ2-3 NA TRBD2 14 TRBV29-1 CSAWTREITDTQYF TGCAGCGCATGGACTAGAGAGATCACAGATACGCAGTATTTT
TRBJ2-3 NA NA 14 TRBV5-1 CASSISGPTDTQYF TGCGCCAGCAGCATTAGCGGACCCACAGATACGCAGTATTTT
TRBJ1-2 NA TRBD1 13 TRBV2 CASSEQGAYGYTF TGTGCCAGCAGTGAACAGGGGGCCTATGGCTACACCTTC
TRBJ2-4 NA TRBD1 18 TRBV5-1 CASSWGQGMAGAKNIQYF TGCGCCAGCAGCTGGGGACAGGGAATGGCCGGGGCCAAAAACATTCAGTACTTC
TRBJ2-7 NA TRBD2 14 TRBV28 CASSLSSGSYEQYF TGTGCCAGCAGTTTATCTAGCGGGAGCTACGAGCAGTACTTC
TRBJ2-3 NA NA 14 TRBV6-4 CASSVGASADTQYF TGTGCCAGCAGTGTGGGAGCCTCGGCAGATACGCAGTATTTT
TRBJ2-7 once TRBD1 14 TRBV4-1 CASSQGQGTYEQYF TGCGCCAGCAGCCAAGGACAGGGAACCTACGAGCAGTACTTC
TRBJ2-3 NA NA 16 TRBV4-2 CASSQQSGPSTDTQYF TGTGCCAGCAGCCAACAGAGCGGCCCTAGCACAGATACGCAGTATTTT